The next 6 T cell receptor beta chains were all read from a single sample in a study of cytomegalovirus exposure and HLA in healthy donors. 13 Jbeta primers and 60 Vbeta primers were used for the PCR. Sequencing was performed with immunoSEQ multiplex PCR; in TCRdb, only in-frame clones are kept and a portion is missing. The sample has 80,000 to 130,000 clones; 70% to 85% are singletons. Sequencing was done on a sample of PBMCs. These receptors were obtained from a woman aged 18-29 years in good health and CMV-seronegative.

CDR3 residues: CASSKGPSGREETQYF. CDR3 DNA sequence: TGTGCCAGCAGCAAAGGGCCTAGCGGGAGAGAAGAGACCCAGTACTTC. The chain joins TRBV21-1 to TRBJ2-5; TRBD2, the D gene given by the table, was not confirmed from the DNA. TRBV21-1 is assigned pseudogene status. The CDR3 covers 16 residues.

The chain is built from TRBV11-3 and TRBJ2-2, with D possibly TRBD1 on 6 matching bases. Trimming took off 5 bases at V and 1 base at J, with 11 bases between the two ends. The CDR3 has 15 residues. Germline CDR1 and CDR2: SGHNT and YENEEA. The CDR3 sequence is CASSPGVLNTGELFF. CDR3 DNA sequence: TGTGCCAGCAGCCCAGGGGTTTTGAACACCGGGGAGCTGTTTTTT.

This rearrangement joins TRBV9 to TRBJ2-1; 9 nucleotides align to TRBD2. The CDR3 is made up of 14 amino acids. The trim removed 2 bases at V and 9 bases at J, leaving 6 bases unmatched. Per the germline V gene, CDR1 is SGDLS and CDR2 is YYNGEE. The CDR3 reads CASSVTSGRSEQFF. As DNA, the CDR3 is TGTGCCAGCAGCGTGACTAGCGGACGCAGTGAGCAGTTCTTC.

This rearrangement joins TRBV7-3 to TRBJ2-7; 10 positions agree with TRBD1. Trimming took 2 bases from V and 5 from J; bases not matched to a gene: 6. CDR3 length equals 15 residues. CDR1 and CDR2 from the germline V gene are SGHTA and FQGTGA. CDR3 nucleotides: TGTGCCAGCAGCTTACCGGGACAGGGGATTAACGAGCAGTACTTC. Residues: CASSLPGQGINEQYF.

This clone has a handful of counts. The V and J genes are TRBV5-1 and TRBJ2-1, with D maybe TRBD1 (5 bases). V was trimmed by 0 bases and J by 10 bases, leaving 14 bases between them. Per germline, CDR1 SGHRS and CDR2 YFSETQ. This CDR3 spans 14 amino acids. As DNA, the CDR3 is TGCGCCAGCAGCTTGGCCGCCCTCAACAGGGAGCAGTTCTTC. Translated, it gives CASSLAALNREQFF.

The V gene is TRBV30, the J gene TRBJ1-1, with TRBD1 matching over 7 bases. The CDR3 is made up of 14 amino acids. From germline, CDR1 is GTSNPN and CDR2 SVGIG (reference sequence). With V trimmed by 4 bases and J by 1 base, 6 bases remained unmatched. CDR3 DNA sequence: TGTGCCTGGAAGACAGGGAGTTGGAACACTGAAGCTTTCTTT. It codes for CAWKTGSWNTEAFF.